This T cell receptor beta chain was captured by sequencing in a study of control samples from healthy donors and cancer patients. This table comes from immunoSEQ multiplex PCR, and its TCRdb copy is limited to in-frame clones, with some not included. The repertoire has tens of thousands of clones, 93% of them found once; the top ten carry approximately 1.5%. Sequences were obtained from blood. This TCR came from a woman under 40 in good health.

The CDR3 DNA reads as TGTGCCAGCAGACGACAGGATCCAGGGACCAATGAGCAGTTCTTC. Encoded protein: CASRRQDPGTNEQFF. V usage is TRBV7-9 and J usage is TRBJ2-1, with D perhaps matching TRBD1 (6 bases). Germline V lookup: CDR1 SEHNR, CDR2 FQNEAQ (reference sequence). V was shortened by 6 bases and J by 6 bases, with 18 bases between the two germline ends. The CDR3 totals 15 residues.